This passage covers 18 T cell receptor beta chains from one sample sequenced in a study of cytomegalovirus exposure and HLA in healthy donors (dated by TCRdb to between 2016 and 2019). Library method: the immunoSEQ multiplex PCR assay. A mixture of 60 forward primers for TCR Vbeta segments and 13 reverse primers for TCR Jbeta segments was used in the multiplex PCR. Entries here come from immuneACCESS through TCRdb and include only in-frame sequences with V and J called. Some clones fail to appear in such tables; in the studies checked, an unresolved V gene covers under half of the shortfall, and the cause of the remainder is unknown. The table held for this sample gives 150,000 to 200,000 clones. The top ten hold 2% to 2.5% of the sample. Sequences were obtained from PBMCs. These receptors all come from a young man in good health and CMV-seronegative.

The chain links TRBV5-1 to TRBJ2-1; 9 bases match TRBD2. The germline gives CDR1 SGHRS, CDR2 YFSETQ. This CDR3 spans 13 amino acids. V trimming: 6 bases; J trimming: 7 bases; junction bases outside the gene matches: 5. CDR3 region: CASTAGGLNEQFF. As DNA, the CDR3 is TGCGCCAGCACAGCGGGAGGCTTGAATGAGCAGTTCTTC.

The CDR3 nucleotides are TGTGCCTGGCTTCCCGTGAGGAAACAGGGGGAAACTGAAGCTTTCTTT. As protein: CAWLPVRKQGETEAFF. This rearrangement joins TRBV30 to TRBJ1-1; 8 bases are a match to TRBD1. Germline loops: CDR1 GTSNPN, CDR2 SVGIG (reference sequence). With V trimmed by 5 bases and J by 5 bases, 16 bases remained unmatched. CDR3 length: 16 amino acids.

The chain couples TRBV6-1 to TRBJ2-7, with D maybe TRBD1 (6 bases). V was shortened by 10 bases and J by 3 bases, with 16 bases between the two germline ends. Per the germline V gene, CDR1 is MNHNS and CDR2 is SASEGT. This CDR3 region has 13 residues. CDR3 amino acids: CATHRERDYEQYF. CDR3 nucleotide sequence: TGTGCCACCCACAGGGAACGTGACTACGAGCAGTACTTC.

This rearrangement joins TRBV5-1 to TRBJ2-5; tentatively, D is TRBD1 (5 bases). This CDR3 comprises 14 residues. V shed 0 bases and J shed 5 bases, with 11 bases lying between them. Germline V CDR1 and CDR2: SGHRS, YFSETQ. The CDR3 sequence: CASSLDRGRETQYF. The CDR3 bases are TGCGCCAGCAGCTTGGATAGGGGTAGGGAGACCCAGTACTTC.

The J gene is TRBJ2-7, the V gene TRBV27; 14 bases line up with TRBD2. V lost 3 bases, J lost 7 bases, and 8 bases stayed unmatched. The CDR3 is 16 residues long. Germline V CDR1 and CDR2: MNHEY, SMNVEV (reference sequence). The DNA of the CDR3 is TGTGCCAGCAGTTTTTGGGGGACTAGCGGGAGAGGGGAGCAGTACTTC. Translated: CASSFWGTSGRGEQYF.

The genes are TRBV9 and TRBJ2-7, with TRBD1 matching over 8 bases. V lost 4 bases and J lost 3; bases outside the gene matches: 6. Germline V gene lookup returns CDR1 SGDLS and CDR2 YYNGEE. This CDR3 is built from 14 residues. The CDR3 reads CASSPGDRFYEQYF. CDR3 bases: TGTGCCAGCAGCCCGGGGGACAGGTTCTACGAGCAGTACTTC.

The chain is built from TRBV15 and TRBJ1-2; D uncertain. There are 15 residues in the CDR3. Trimming removed 0 bases at V and 1 base at J, with 9 bases between. CDR1 is LNHNV and CDR2 is YYDKDF in the germline V gene (reference sequence). The CDR3, as DNA: TGTGCCACCAGCAGAGAAGACACAAATAACTATGGCTACACCTTC. This sequence encodes CATSREDTNNYGYTF.

The chain is built from TRBV11-3 and TRBJ2-7; D is unresolved. V lost 1 base to trimming and J lost 1 base, with 8 bases between them. CDR3 length equals 14 residues. Germline CDR1 and CDR2: SGHNT and YENEEA. The CDR3 region is CASSLAPDSYEQYF. In nucleotides, the CDR3 is TGTGCCAGCAGCTTAGCGCCAGATTCCTACGAGCAGTACTTC.

The genes are TRBV19 and TRBJ1-4; 7 nucleotides line up with TRBD1. With 5 bases clipped from V and 14 bases from J, the junction kept 11 bases outside the gene matches. The CDR3 spans 13 residues. Germline assignment: CDR1 LNHDA and CDR2 SQIVND (reference sequence). CDR3 protein: CASSLQGGRQLFF. The CDR3 DNA is TGTGCCAGTAGTCTTCAGGGGGGACGACAGCTGTTTTTT.

The V and J genes are TRBV9 and TRBJ1-1, with D possibly TRBD1 on 6 matching bases. V gave up 0 bases and J gave up 10 bases, with 13 bases separating them. Per the germline V gene, CDR1 is SGDLS and CDR2 is YYNGEE. The CDR3 has 13 residues. CDR3 sequence reads: CASSVGTTGPAFF. CDR3 nucleotide sequence: TGTGCCAGCAGCGTAGGTACCACAGGGCCAGCTTTCTTT. The whole variable domain, filled in from reference TRBV9 and TRBJ1-1, reads DSGVTQTPKHLITATGQRVTLRCSPRSGDLSVYWYQQSLDQGLQFLIQYYNGEERAKGNILERFSAQQFPDLHSELNLSSLELGDSALYFCASSVGTTGPAFFGQGTRLTVV.

The chain uses TRBV19 and TRBJ2-3; the match to TRBD2 covers 15 bases. Germline lookup yields CDR1 LNHDA and CDR2 SQIVND (reference sequence). This CDR3 spans 19 amino acids. Trimming removed 5 bases from V and 4 bases from J; junction bases left unmatched: 13. Here the CDR3 DNA reads TGTGCCAGTAGTCCACCGGGACTAGCGGGAGGAATTCCCCCAGATACGCAGTATTTT. Amino acid sequence: CASSPPGLAGGIPPDTQYF.

The chain has TRBV18 and TRBJ1-3; tentatively, D is TRBD1 (6 bases). The CDR3 consists of 16 residues. Trimming removed 1 base at V and 4 bases at J, with 14 bases between. CDR1 KGHSH and CDR2 LQKENI come from the germline V gene. This CDR3 is CASSPRTGGHGNTIYF. CDR3 DNA sequence: TGTGCCAGCTCACCACGGACGGGGGGGCACGGAAACACCATATATTTT.

The chain links TRBV29-1 to TRBJ2-1; unclear D gene. Germline V gene sequence: CDR1 SQVTM, CDR2 ANQGSEA. V shed 4 bases and J shed 6 bases, with 4 bases lying between them. The CDR3 has 10 amino acids. The CDR3 DNA sequence: TGCAGCGTTGGGGCCAATGAGCAGTTCTTC. Translating gives CSVGANEQFF.

The V and J genes are TRBV27 and TRBJ2-7; 7 bases fit TRBD1. V gave up 1 base and J gave up 2 bases; unmatched junction bases: 2. CDR3 length: 14 amino acids. CDR1 and CDR2 (germline): MNHEY, SMNVEV (reference sequence). The chain's CDR3 is CASSLWGQTYEQYF. The CDR3 coding sequence is TGTGCCAGCAGTTTATGGGGACAGACCTACGAGCAGTACTTC.

V and J are TRBV28 and TRBJ1-2; 7 bases line up with TRBD1. The V gene's germline CDR1 is MDHEN and CDR2 SYDVKM. V gave up 1 base and J gave up 6 bases; unmatched junction bases: 5. CDR3 length equals 14 residues. The CDR3 here is CASSLLATGNGYTF. DNA of the CDR3: TGTGCCAGCAGTTTATTAGCGACAGGGAATGGCTACACCTTC.

The chain carries TRBV11-2 and TRBJ1-5; D gene uncertain. CDR1 and CDR2 from the germline V gene are SGHAT and FQNNGV. Trimming stripped 5 bases from V and 5 bases from J, with 13 bases between. The CDR3 length is 14 residues. The CDR3, as DNA: TGTGCCAGCAGCCGACCCGGGAGGGATCAGCCCCAGCATTTT. It specifies CASSRPGRDQPQHF.

This CDR3 reads CASRRFQGNQPQHF. CDR3 bases: TGTGCCAGCAGACGCTTTCAGGGCAATCAGCCCCAGCATTTT. This chain uses TRBV27 with TRBJ1-5; no firm D call. CDR3 size: 14 residues. Germline loops: CDR1 MNHEY, CDR2 SMNVEV (reference sequence). V was shortened by 6 bases and J by 2 bases, with 11 bases between the two germline ends.

This chain joins TRBV19 and TRBJ2-1; D unresolved. CDR1 is LNHDA, CDR2 SQIVND, per germline (reference sequence). The CDR3 runs 13 residues. The V end lost 3 bases, the J end lost 7 bases, and 10 bases lay between the germline ends. CDR3 nucleotide sequence: TGTGCCAGTAGTATTCTCTCAACTAATGAGCAGTTCTTC. It is translated as CASSILSTNEQFF.